Presented here are 23 T cell receptor beta chains from one specimen sequenced in a study of shared T cell receptors in the human thymus. TCRdb keeps only in-frame clones here, not all; method: immunoSEQ multiplex PCR. The data show some 660,000 clones, approximately 89% seen once. These data were likewise used in another study, on human thymus T cells.

Material for sequencing was thymocytes. The receptors originated from a boy in the first two years of life with a congenital heart defect.

The chain has TRBV21-1 and TRBJ1-3. TRBV21-1 is termed a pseudogene. The CDR3 consists of 15 residues. CDR3 amino acids: CASSCGSDSGNTIYF. CDR3 DNA: TGTGCCAGCAGCTGCGGGTCGGACTCTGGAAACACCATATATTTT.

The V call is TRBV10-3, the J call TRBJ2-5, with 8 bases lining up with TRBD1. V trimming: 10 bases; J trimming: 3 bases; junction bases outside the gene matches: 10. The germline CDR1 and CDR2 sequences are ENHRY and SYGVKD. CDR3 length equals 14 residues. The CDR3 is CATLPAGGEETQYF. The CDR3 DNA sequence: TGTGCCACACTTCCGGCAGGGGGCGAAGAGACCCAGTACTTC.

CDR3 sequence: CASTPGQGAGNEQYF. The CDR3 DNA is TGTGCCAGCACCCCGGGACAGGGGGCGGGTAACGAGCAGTACTTC. The chain joins TRBV28 to TRBJ2-7; TRBD1 matches at 12 bases. J lost 5 bases, V lost 7 bases, and 9 bases had no gene match. Germline-derived CDR1 and CDR2 are MDHEN and SYDVKM. The CDR3 is 15 residues long.

This clone has just one count. The rearrangement links TRBV5-1 to TRBJ2-2; TRBD2 matches 9 bases. CDR1 and CDR2 (germline): SGHRS, YFSETQ. The CDR3 consists of 16 residues. V trimming: 1 base; J trimming: 6 bases; junction bases outside the gene matches: 7. CDR3 DNA: TGCGCCAGCAGCTTGTTTGGTCCTAGCGGGGCCGGGGAGCTGTTTTTT. It codes for CASSLFGPSGAGELFF.

Worth noting for this clone: An end of the junction does not agree with germline; a read error may underlie this. The V call is TRBV7-7, the J call TRBJ2-5; the D gene is possibly TRBD2 (7 bases). The CDR3 contains 17 residues. The germline CDR1 and CDR2 sequences are SSHAT and FNYEAQ (reference sequence). CDR3 in DNA: TGTGCTAGCAGGCCAGTGGTTGGCGGGGGCTTCCAAGAGACCCAGTACTTC. Translation: CASRPVVGGGFQETQYF.

The gene calls are TRBV4-3 and TRBJ2-2, with TRBD2 identical over 11 bases. Losses at the gene ends were 2 bases for V and 5 bases for J; bases not matched to a gene: 7. CDR1 is LGHNA and CDR2 is YSLEER in the germline V gene. The CDR3 extends over 17 amino acids. For the CDR3, the DNA is TGCGCCAGCAGCCAATCTACTAGCGGGAGACTAACCGGGGAGCTGTTTTTT. Protein sequence: CASSQSTSGRLTGELFF.

This clone was observed a handful of times. The genes are TRBV5-1 and TRBJ2-3; 10 bases align to TRBD2. Germline CDR1 reads SGHRS; CDR2 reads YFSETQ. The CDR3 is 16 amino acids. V lost 3 bases to trimming and J lost 5 bases; unmatched junction nucleotides: 9. CDR3 amino acids: CASSSSGGGCRDTQYF. CDR3 nucleotide sequence: TGCGCCAGCAGCTCAAGCGGGGGGGGTTGCCGAGATACGCAGTATTTT.

The chain combines TRBV5-6 with TRBJ1-3; 8 bases line up with TRBD1. J lost 0 bases, V lost 2 bases, and 7 bases had no gene match. CDR1 and CDR2 from the germline V gene are SGHDT and YYEEEE. The CDR3 contains 17 residues. The CDR3 nucleotides read TGTGCCAGCAGCTTTGGTCCGACAGGGGACTCTGGAAACACCATATATTTT. The encoded protein is CASSFGPTGDSGNTIYF.

This chain links TRBV7-9 with TRBJ1-6; D is perhaps TRBD1 (5 bases). Germline CDR1 is SEHNR and CDR2 is FQNEAQ (reference sequence). The ends were cut back, 3 bases at V and 9 bases at J, with 15 bases in the middle. There are 15 residues in the CDR3. The DNA of the CDR3 is TGTGCCAGCAGCTTCTCCAACCAGGGCATTTCACCCCTCCACTTT. It translates to CASSFSNQGISPLHF.

This chain links TRBV7-9 with TRBJ1-6, with 10 bases fitting TRBD1. J was trimmed by 10 bases and V by 6 bases; bases with no gene match: 12. The CDR3 covers 16 residues. Germline V lookup: CDR1 SEHNR, CDR2 FQNEAQ (reference sequence). This CDR3 reads CASRKSGQGPGSPLHF. The CDR3 nucleotides read TGTGCCAGCAGAAAGTCGGGACAGGGGCCGGGATCACCCCTCCACTTT.

This clone appeared once. The chain carries TRBV5-6 and TRBJ1-1; D is possibly TRBD1 (6 bases). The V end was cut by 5 bases, the J end by 7 bases, with 24 bases between. This CDR3 comprises 16 residues. CDR1 is SGHDT, CDR2 YYEEEE, per germline. The CDR3 DNA follows: TGTGCCAGCAGACCGAACCGTGCAGGGACAAGCCTTGAAGCTTTCTTT. Residues: CASRPNRAGTSLEAFF.

This chain connects TRBV30 to TRBJ2-7; 9 nucleotides align to TRBD1. This CDR3 is built from 16 residues. Germline V gene data show CDR1 as GTSNPN and CDR2 as SVGIG (reference sequence). V lost 3 bases and J lost 4; bases outside the gene matches: 13. The CDR3 region is CAWRGKRTGEGYEQYF. The CDR3 nucleotides read TGTGCCTGGAGGGGGAAACGGACAGGGGAGGGGTACGAGCAGTACTTC.

The CDR3 DNA reads TGTGCCAGCAGCCGAGACAGGGACACTGAAGCTTTCTTT. This codes for CASSRDRDTEAFF. This chain links TRBV6-4 with TRBJ1-1; 7 bases fit TRBD1. J lost 3 bases, V lost 6 bases, and 4 bases had no gene match. CDR1 is MRHNA and CDR2 is SNTAGT in the germline V gene. The CDR3 covers 13 residues.

This sequence joins TRBV28 and TRBJ2-3; 9 positions match TRBD1. Germline CDR1 is MDHEN and CDR2 is SYDVKM. This CDR3 comprises 15 residues. J lost 2 bases, V lost 6 bases, and 6 bases had no gene match. CDR3 in amino acids: CASRGTGSFTDTQYF. DNA of the CDR3: TGTGCCAGCAGGGGGACAGGGTCATTCACAGATACGCAGTATTTT.

The chain has TRBV4-3 and TRBJ2-1; D gene unclear. CDR3 length: 17 amino acids. Per germline, CDR1 LGHNA and CDR2 YSLEER. The V and J ends lost 1 base and 7 bases respectively, with 20 bases between them. The CDR3 here is CASSQVRRSGRRNEQFF. In nucleotides, the CDR3 is TGCGCCAGCAGCCAAGTTCGCAGGTCCGGTAGACGGAATGAGCAGTTCTTC.

This clone was recorded only once. The chain carries TRBV28 and TRBJ2-1; TRBD1 agrees at 10 bases. The CDR3 has 15 residues. V shed 5 bases, J shed 4 bases, and the junction held 5 bases outside the gene matches. The V gene's germline CDR1 is MDHEN and CDR2 SYDVKM. CDR3 coding DNA: TGTGCCAGCAGTGGACAGGGGGATTGGTACAATGAGCAGTTCTTC. Amino acids: CASSGQGDWYNEQFF.

The V and J genes are TRBV4-1 and TRBJ2-1, with 8 bases that match TRBD2. The length of the CDR3 is 18 residues. V trimming: 1 base; J trimming: 4 bases; junction bases outside the gene matches: 12. The germline V gene has CDR1 MGHRA and CDR2 YSYEKL. The CDR3 DNA reads as TGCGCCAGCAGCCAAGGCCAGGCCAGCGGGGGCCTTTACAATGAGCAGTTCTTC. Encoded protein: CASSQGQASGGLYNEQFF.

The CDR3 sequence is CASSLGRVVVNEKLFF. The CDR3 nucleotides are TGTGCCAGCAGCTTGGGCAGGGTCGTGGTGAACGAAAAACTGTTTTTT. V and J are TRBV5-6 and TRBJ1-4; the D gene is possibly TRBD1 (5 bases). Trimming shortened V by 0 bases and J by 8 bases, and 17 bases separated the two germline ends. The CDR3 sequence is 16 residues long. Germline V CDR1 and CDR2: SGHDT, YYEEEE.

This clone was seen a few times. This chain joins TRBV6-6 and TRBJ1-4; D is perhaps TRBD1 (5 bases). Trimming removed 5 bases from V and 7 bases from J, with 20 bases in between. CDR1 is MNHNY, CDR2 SVGAGI, per germline (reference sequence). The CDR3 totals 16 residues. CDR3 in amino acids: CASSPNARECGEKLFF. For the CDR3, the DNA is TGTGCCAGCAGTCCTAACGCCAGGGAATGCGGTGAAAAACTGTTTTTT.

V and J are TRBV14 and TRBJ2-5, with D possibly matching TRBD1 (6 bases). The CDR3 runs 14 residues. The V gene lost 5 bases and the J gene lost 4 bases, with 14 bases spanning the gap. Germline-derived CDR1 and CDR2 are SGHDN and FVKESK. The DNA for the CDR3 is TGTGCCAGCAGCATCCAGGGGTTTGGAGAGACCCAGTACTTC. This encodes CASSIQGFGETQYF.

The chain is built from TRBV9 and TRBJ2-2; TRBD2 matches 9 bases. The CDR3 has 18 residues. CDR1 and CDR2 (germline): SGDLS, YYNGEE. V lost 3 bases to trimming and J lost 6 bases; unmatched junction nucleotides: 15. In DNA, the CDR3 is TGTGCCAGCAGCGCACCTCCCCTTAGCGGGAGTCCCCCCGGGGAGCTGTTTTTT. Translation: CASSAPPLSGSPPGELFF.

This clone came up once. V usage is TRBV5-1 and J usage is TRBJ2-3, with TRBD2 matching 7 bases. The CDR3 contains 18 residues. The V and J ends lost 4 bases and 1 base, in that order; junction bases with no gene match: 15. The germline gives CDR1 SGHRS, CDR2 YFSETQ. The DNA of the CDR3 is TGCGCCAGCAGCACACTTGGGCACGGACTAGGACGCACAGATACGCAGTATTTT. It translates to CASSTLGHGLGRTDTQYF.

This chain links TRBV21-1 with TRBJ2-5; the tabulated D call, TRBD2, remains unverified against the DNA. TRBV21-1 is a documented pseudogene. CDR3 length: 17 amino acids. The CDR3 bases are TGTGCCAGCAGCAAAGCGCTTTGCGGGGGGAACCAAGAGACCCAGTACTTC. Its protein is CASSKALCGGNQETQYF.